A single T cell receptor beta chain is shown here with its context. The target antigen is unknown. Measured with immunoSEQ multiplex PCR; TCRdb has only the in-frame clones, and not every one. The sample consists of under 200,000 clones, about 94% of them appearing once. These data come from a study of T cell responses to AZD1222 COVID-19 vaccine. General observations from the study: Of the AZD1222 recipients, only 5 to 7 were seropositive at baseline. Unmutated regions of variants are reportedly targeted by nearly half of spike-specific TCRs. Donor demographics were predominantly white British with a female majority; clonal diversity may be underestimated. Repertoire samples came only from after the peak T cell response.

The CDR3 totals 15 residues. The germline V gene has CDR1 SEHNR and CDR2 FQNEAQ (reference sequence). Trimming at V came to 7 bases and at J to 5 bases, leaving 9 bases not matched to a gene. This receptor was identified in an adult in good health. The rearrangement links TRBV7-9 to TRBJ2-1; 9 positions match TRBD2. This material consisted of peripheral blood, taken on day 0 of AZD1222 vaccination. DNA of the CDR3: TGTGCCAGCACCCGGGGGCCTAGCGGGGACAATGAGCAGTTCTTC. This sequence encodes CASTRGPSGDNEQFF. Full variable domain (outside the CDR3, taken from reference TRBV7-9 and TRBJ2-1): DTGVSQNPRHKITKRGQNVTFRCDPISEHNRLYWYRQTLGQGPEFLTYFQNEAQLEKSRLLSDRFSAERPKGSFSTLEIQRTEQGDSAMYLCASTRGPSGDNEQFFGPGTRLTVL.